This TCR beta chain was retrieved from a study of blood T cell repertoires in COVID-19. Germline-derived CDR1 and CDR2 are ENHRY and SYGVKD. This CDR3 contains 16 residues. Losses at the gene ends were 2 bases for V and 8 bases for J; bases not matched to a gene: 6. Generated by immunoSEQ multiplex PCR, the TCRdb table keeps only in-frame clones and is missing some. The sample carries 250,000 to 350,000 clones, 88% recorded once. The TCR sequence derives from a woman aged 60-75 years in a cohort exposed to, infected with or recovered from COVID-19 (not recorded which). Specimen: PBMCs or T cells enriched from blood (not recorded which). This sequence joins TRBV10-3 and TRBJ2-2, with 12 bases identical to TRBD2. The DNA of the CDR3 is TGTGCCATCAGTGAGGGGACTAGCGGGTCAGCGGGGGAGCTGTTTTTT. This codes for CAISEGTSGSAGELFF.